One sample yielded the 10 T cell receptor beta chains listed below, sequenced in a study of T cell responses to AZD1222 COVID-19 vaccine. The table came from immunoSEQ multiplex PCR; TCRdb's copy has only in-frame clones and leaves some out. The table records around 130,000 clones, about 90% of them present only once. The sequenced sample was peripheral blood, obtained 28 days after the second dose of the MenACWY control vaccine. The origin of the receptors is an adult who received the MenACWY meningococcal vaccine as a control.

The rearrangement joins TRBV5-1 to TRBJ1-2, with D possibly matching TRBD1 (5 bases). This CDR3 is built from 16 residues. Germline V gene sequence: CDR1 SGHRS, CDR2 YFSETQ. V shed 0 bases and J shed 3 bases, with 15 bases lying between them. The CDR3, as DNA: TGCGCCAGCAGCTTGGGCTGGGGGATGCGGGACTATGGCTACACCTTC. It codes for CASSLGWGMRDYGYTF. The whole variable domain, remainder taken from reference TRBV5-1 and TRBJ1-2, is KAGVTQTPRYLIKTRGQQVTLSCSPISGHRSVSWYQQTPGQGLQFLFEYFSETQRNKGNFPGRFSGRQFSNSRSEMNVSTLELGDSALYLCASSLGWGMRDYGYTFGSGTRLTVV.

This chain uses TRBV18 with TRBJ2-2, with D tentatively TRBD1 (5 bases). Germline V gene data show CDR1 as KGHSH and CDR2 as LQKENI. The V end lost 2 bases, the J end lost 6 bases, and 7 bases lay between the germline ends. This CDR3 contains 13 residues. The CDR3 is CASSPVRAGELFF. CDR3 DNA: TGTGCCAGCTCACCAGTCAGGGCCGGGGAGCTGTTTTTT.

This chain links TRBV6-5 with TRBJ1-1, with D tentatively TRBD1 (5 bases). The CDR3 is 13 residues long. The germline V and J ends were trimmed by 5 bases and 5 bases, with 12 bases remaining between them. The germline CDR1 and CDR2 sequences are MNHEY and SVGAGI. The CDR3 coding sequence is TGTGCCAGCAGTACCCGGGGGGGAACTGAAGCTTTCTTT. This gives the protein CASSTRGGTEAFF.

The chain uses TRBV28 and TRBJ2-2; D gene ambiguous. V gave up 3 bases and J gave up 0 bases, with 11 bases separating them. The CDR3 is 16 amino acids. Per germline, CDR1 MDHEN and CDR2 SYDVKM. Here the CDR3 reads CASSFHSDANTGELFF. The DNA for the CDR3 is TGTGCCAGCAGTTTTCACTCGGACGCGAACACCGGGGAGCTGTTTTTT. The full variable domain, rest sourced from reference TRBV28 and TRBJ2-2, is DVKVTQSSRYLVKRTGEKVFLECVQDMDHENMFWYRQDPGLGLRLIYFSYDVKMKEKGDIPEGYSVSREKKERFSLILESASTNQTSMYLCASSFHSDANTGELFFGEGSRLTVL.

The chain carries TRBV28 and TRBJ1-1, with TRBD1 identical over 7 bases. The germline V gene encodes CDR1 MDHEN and CDR2 SYDVKM. V shed 4 bases and J 4 bases; nucleotides not matched to a gene: 9. The CDR3 runs to 15 residues. The DNA of the CDR3 is TGTGCCAGCAGTTCGCAGGGGGAGGGCGGCACTGAAGCTTTCTTT. This codes for CASSSQGEGGTEAFF.

The gene calls are TRBV2 and TRBJ1-5; unclear D gene. The germline V gene has CDR1 SNHLY and CDR2 FYNNEI. Trimming pared 7 bases from V and 5 bases from J, leaving 12 bases between. The CDR3 runs 13 residues. The CDR3 sequence is CASTPAKDQPQHF. In DNA, the CDR3 is TGTGCCAGCACCCCGGCAAAGGATCAGCCCCAGCATTTT.

The chain has TRBV15 and TRBJ2-3; D is perhaps TRBD2 (5 bases). V was clipped by 0 bases and J by 1 base, with 8 bases between them. The germline V gene has CDR1 LNHNV and CDR2 YYDKDF (reference sequence). The CDR3 runs 15 residues. The CDR3 here is CATSREWRGTDTQYF. For the CDR3, the DNA is TGTGCCACCAGCAGAGAATGGCGGGGCACAGATACGCAGTATTTT.

V usage is TRBV7-2 and J usage is TRBJ2-1; D may correspond to TRBD1 or TRBD2 (6 bases each). Germline V gene data show CDR1 as SGHTA and CDR2 as FQGNSA. The V gene lost 0 bases and the J gene lost 8 bases, with 17 bases spanning the gap. The CDR3 runs to 16 residues. The DNA for the CDR3 is TGTGCCAGCAGCTTAGCCGGGGGCGCAGAAAGGTATGAGCAGTTCTTC. Its translation: CASSLAGGAERYEQFF.

The J gene is TRBJ2-1, the V gene TRBV7-7, with 9 bases lining up with TRBD2. This CDR3 has 16 amino acids. Germline values: CDR1 SSHAT, CDR2 FNYEAQ (reference sequence). With 5 bases clipped from V and 4 bases from J, the junction kept 9 bases outside the gene matches. CDR3 in amino acids: CASSPSLAGGYNEQFF. The DNA of the CDR3 is TGTGCCAGCAGCCCTTCCCTTGCGGGGGGGTACAATGAGCAGTTCTTC.

The chain carries TRBV6-5 and TRBJ2-2; either TRBD1 or TRBD2 may supply D (5 bases each). The V end lost 3 bases, the J end lost 6 bases, and 14 bases lay between the germline ends. Germline CDR1 and CDR2: MNHEY and SVGAGI. This CDR3 contains 15 residues. The CDR3: CASSYGRRGAGELFF. Written as DNA, the CDR3 is TGTGCCAGCAGTTATGGGAGAAGAGGGGCCGGGGAGCTGTTTTTT.